The 25 T cell receptor beta chains below were found in one sample sequenced in a study of T cells in localized non-small cell lung cancer. Clones were sequenced by immunoSEQ multiplex PCR, and TCRdb holds only the in-frame ones, with some missing. The sample records 8,500 or so clones, 87% being singletons. The sequences come from peripheral blood, collected before any cancer treatment. These receptor sequences come from a male donor older than 55 with stage III lung adenocarcinoma.

This clone has a single count. The rearrangement links TRBV4-3 to TRBJ2-7; no reliable D call. V lost 1 base to trimming and J lost 2 bases, with 12 bases between them. The CDR3 runs to 15 residues. Looked up from germline, CDR1 is LGHNA and CDR2 is YSLEER. The CDR3 spells CASSQGSQDPYEQYF. CDR3 coding DNA: TGCGCCAGCAGCCAAGGATCGCAGGACCCCTACGAGCAGTACTTC.

The chain recombines TRBV7-9 with TRBJ1-4; D call uncertain. CDR3 length equals 14 residues. Trimming shortened V by 5 bases and J by 7 bases, and 14 bases separated the two germline ends. The germline V gene has CDR1 SEHNR and CDR2 FQNEAQ (reference sequence). The CDR3 loop reads CASSAAMVGEKLFF. CDR3 sequence (DNA): TGTGCCAGCAGCGCCGCAATGGTGGGTGAAAAACTGTTTTTT.

This chain connects TRBV19 to TRBJ2-7; D not certain. Germline V gene sequence: CDR1 LNHDA, CDR2 SQIVND (reference sequence). The CDR3 is 12 amino acids. Trimming took off 3 bases at V and 4 bases at J, with 7 bases between the two ends. CDR3 in DNA: TGTGCCAGTAGTATGGGCCCTTACGAGCAGTACTTC. It yields the protein CASSMGPYEQYF.

The gene calls are TRBV11-3 and TRBJ2-3; 8 bases agree with TRBD2. There are 16 residues in the CDR3. With 0 bases clipped from V and 2 bases from J, the junction kept 4 bases outside the gene matches. Germline CDR1 SGHNT, CDR2 YENEEA. CDR3 loop: CASSLDLSGDTDTQYF. For the CDR3, the DNA is TGTGCCAGCAGCTTAGATCTTAGCGGGGACACAGATACGCAGTATTTT.

The chain uses TRBV27 and TRBJ2-1; 7 bases fit TRBD2. In germline, CDR1 is MNHEY, CDR2 SMNVEV (reference sequence). The CDR3 covers 15 residues. V lost 1 base and J lost 7; bases outside the gene matches: 7. The DNA of the CDR3 is TGTGCCAGCAGTTTATGGTGGGAGGGCCGTAATGAGCAGTTCTTC. Residues: CASSLWWEGRNEQFF.

The chain links TRBV7-7 to TRBJ2-3; 8 bases match TRBD1. The CDR3 extends over 16 amino acids. Germline trimming cut 5 bases from V and 0 bases from J; bases unmatched to any gene: 7. Germline lookup yields CDR1 SSHAT and CDR2 FNYEAQ (reference sequence). This CDR3 reads CASSQMTGASTDTQYF. CDR3 bases: TGTGCCAGCAGCCAAATGACAGGGGCTAGCACAGATACGCAGTATTTT.

The sample holds one count of this clone. The chain uses TRBV29-1 and TRBJ1-5; D possibly corresponds to TRBD1 (5 bases). Germline V CDR1 and CDR2: SQVTM, ANQGSEA. Trimming removed 4 bases from V and 1 base from J, with 5 bases in between. The CDR3 length is 12 residues. CDR3 sequence (DNA): TGCAGCGTTGGGGGGAGCAATCAGCCCCAGCATTTT. It codes for CSVGGSNQPQHF. The full variable domain, rest sourced from reference TRBV29-1 and TRBJ1-5, is SAVISQKPSRDICQRGTSLTIQCQVDSQVTMMFWYRQQPGQSLTLIATANQGSEATYESGFVIDKFPISRPNLTFSTLTVSNMSPEDSSIYLCSVGGSNQPQHFGDGTRLSIL.

This chain connects TRBV15 to TRBJ2-7; no definite D call. CDR1 and CDR2 (germline): LNHNV, YYDKDF (reference sequence). V was clipped by 2 bases and J by 2 bases, with 4 bases between them. The CDR3 has 12 residues. For the CDR3, the DNA is TGTGCCACCAGCAGACAGCCCTACGAGCAGTACTTC. Protein sequence: CATSRQPYEQYF.

CDR3 coding DNA: TGTGCCAGTATCCGGGACAGGGGGTTGAACACTGAAGCTTTCTTT. Translating it yields CASIRDRGLNTEAFF. V gene TRBV19 combines with J gene TRBJ1-1; 11 bases are shared with TRBD1. The CDR3 covers 15 residues. J lost 0 bases, V lost 7 bases, and 4 bases had no gene match. Germline CDR1 is LNHDA and CDR2 is SQIVND (reference sequence).

This chain connects TRBV18 to TRBJ1-2; 10 bases agree with TRBD1. The germline V gene has CDR1 KGHSH and CDR2 LQKENI. The J segment lost 6 bases and the V segment lost 0 bases, leaving 7 bases of the junction unmatched. This CDR3 spans 16 amino acids. This CDR3 reads CASSPPKTGGVNGYTF. CDR3 nucleotide sequence: TGTGCCAGCTCACCACCTAAGACAGGGGGCGTGAATGGCTACACCTTC.

The chain is built from TRBV10-3 and TRBJ2-3; 7 bases are a match to TRBD1. CDR3 length: 15 residues. V was clipped by 4 bases and J by 2 bases; unmatched bases: 6. Germline CDR1 is ENHRY and CDR2 is SYGVKD. The CDR3 DNA reads TGTGCCATCAGTGGGACAGGAGCATACACAGATACGCAGTATTTT. Amino acids: CAISGTGAYTDTQYF.

This clone is a singleton in its sample. The chain has TRBV20-1 and TRBJ2-2; D gene uncertain. Looked up from germline, CDR1 is DFQATT and CDR2 is SNEGSKA (reference sequence). With 7 bases removed from V and 6 bases from J, the gap between germline ends came to 9 bases. CDR3 size: 11 residues. CDR3 protein: CSVWAPGELFF. The CDR3 bases are TGCAGTGTTTGGGCACCCGGGGAGCTGTTTTTT.

The chain has TRBV7-3 and TRBJ2-5, with 10 bases that match TRBD2. Trimming took 3 bases from V and 0 from J; bases not matched to a gene: 7. The CDR3 covers 17 residues. Germline loops: CDR1 SGHTA, CDR2 FQGTGA. The CDR3 DNA sequence: TGTGCCAGCAGCTTGCGAGCGGGAGGGGGCTACCAAGAGACCCAGTACTTC. Residues: CASSLRAGGGYQETQYF.

V gene TRBV19 combines with J gene TRBJ1-6; tentative D call: TRBD1 (5 bases). Germline V gene lookup returns CDR1 LNHDA and CDR2 SQIVND (reference sequence). Trimming cost V 4 bases and J 10 bases, with 14 bases left between them. This CDR3 region has 14 residues. The CDR3 DNA reads as TGTGCCAGTAGTACGAGACAGTTATACTCACCCCTCCACTTT. It codes for CASSTRQLYSPLHF.

The chain is built from TRBV4-2 and TRBJ2-1, with D possibly matching TRBD2 (5 bases). Germline values: CDR1 LGHNA, CDR2 YNFKEQ. Trimming took 1 base from V and 8 from J, leaving 15 bases between them. CDR3 size: 15 residues. The CDR3 nucleotides read TGTGCCAGCAGCCAAGTCGGTCGGGAAAATGATGAGCAGTTCTTC. Its translation is CASSQVGRENDEQFF.

This chain links TRBV9 with TRBJ2-3, with a possible D match to TRBD1 (5 bases). Per germline, CDR1 SGDLS and CDR2 YYNGEE. The CDR3 has 14 residues. V lost 6 bases, J lost 0 bases, and 11 bases lay in between. The CDR3 DNA is TGTGCCAGCACCGAAACAGGCAGCACAGATACGCAGTATTTT. The encoded protein is CASTETGSTDTQYF.

The V gene is TRBV29-1, the J gene TRBJ2-7, with 8 positions matching TRBD2. Germline CDR1 is SQVTM and CDR2 is ANQGSEA. The CDR3 spans 14 residues. V was clipped by 7 bases and J by 5 bases; unmatched bases: 13. The CDR3 is CSALTSELPNEQYF. The CDR3 DNA reads TGCAGCGCCTTGACTAGCGAACTACCTAACGAGCAGTACTTC.

The rearrangement uses TRBV5-1 and TRBJ2-3; 8 nucleotides agree with TRBD2. This CDR3 is 19 amino acids long. Germline CDR1 SGHRS, CDR2 YFSETQ. The junction had 19 bases not matched to a gene; V was cut back by 0 bases and J by 7 bases. CDR3 in amino acids: CASSLATGRSGSPENTQYF. CDR3 nucleotide sequence: TGCGCCAGCAGCTTGGCCACAGGGAGGAGCGGGAGCCCGGAGAATACGCAGTATTTT.

V usage is TRBV4-3 and J usage is TRBJ2-1, with 8 bases matching TRBD2. V gave up 1 base and J gave up 3 bases; unmatched junction bases: 5. The CDR3 covers 16 residues. Germline CDR1 LGHNA, CDR2 YSLEER. The chain's CDR3 is CASSQVATSDYNEQFF. DNA for the CDR3: TGCGCCAGCAGCCAAGTCGCGACTAGCGACTACAATGAGCAGTTCTTC.

The rearrangement joins TRBV28 to TRBJ1-2, with TRBD1 matching 7 bases. The CDR3 spans 16 residues. The junction had 14 bases not matched to a gene; V was cut back by 3 bases and J by 7 bases. Germline V lookup: CDR1 MDHEN, CDR2 SYDVKM. The CDR3 coding sequence is TGTGCCAGCAGTTTGAGGCTGACAGGGCGGTCGGGTGGCTACACCTTC. Protein product: CASSLRLTGRSGGYTF.

This clone was observed a few times. This sequence joins TRBV4-2 and TRBJ2-7; 8 bases line up with TRBD1. This CDR3 contains 15 residues. In germline, CDR1 is LGHNA, CDR2 YNFKEQ. The junction had 10 bases not matched to a gene; V was cut back by 4 bases and J by 5 bases. The CDR3 sequence is CASSPRTGLSHEQYF. The CDR3 nucleotides are TGTGCCAGCAGCCCCCGGACAGGGTTATCCCACGAGCAGTACTTC.

The rearrangement joins TRBV28 to TRBJ2-7; no clear D gene. The CDR3 spans 12 residues. Trimming took off 2 bases at V and 2 bases at J, with 4 bases between the two ends. Germline values: CDR1 MDHEN, CDR2 SYDVKM. The DNA of the CDR3 is TGTGCCAGCAGTTTACCAGCCTACGAGCAGTACTTC. Residues: CASSLPAYEQYF.

CDR3 in DNA: TGTGCCAGCAAACAGAGGGAGAATCAGCCCCAGCATTTT. It translates to CASKQRENQPQHF. V is TRBV6-5 and J is TRBJ1-5; no definite D call. The germline V and J ends were trimmed by 7 bases and 4 bases, with 11 bases remaining between them. CDR1 MNHEY and CDR2 SVGAGI come from the germline V gene. The CDR3 has 13 amino acids.

This chain uses TRBV11-1 with TRBJ1-1; a possible D gene is TRBD1 (6 bases). V was shortened by 5 bases and J by 9 bases, with 16 bases between the two germline ends. This CDR3 has 13 amino acids. Germline V gene lookup returns CDR1 SGHAT and CDR2 FQDESV (reference sequence). CDR3 amino acids: CASSETLQGKAFF. The CDR3 DNA reads TGTGCCAGCAGCGAGACTTTACAGGGAAAAGCTTTCTTT.

The rearrangement uses TRBV19 and TRBJ1-2; D not certain. This CDR3 is 13 amino acids long. Germline-derived CDR1 and CDR2 are LNHDA and SQIVND (reference sequence). The V gene lost 2 bases and the J gene lost 5 bases, with 9 bases spanning the gap. The CDR3: CASSIRGHYGYTF. CDR3 sequence (DNA): TGTGCCAGTAGTATACGAGGGCATTATGGCTACACCTTC.